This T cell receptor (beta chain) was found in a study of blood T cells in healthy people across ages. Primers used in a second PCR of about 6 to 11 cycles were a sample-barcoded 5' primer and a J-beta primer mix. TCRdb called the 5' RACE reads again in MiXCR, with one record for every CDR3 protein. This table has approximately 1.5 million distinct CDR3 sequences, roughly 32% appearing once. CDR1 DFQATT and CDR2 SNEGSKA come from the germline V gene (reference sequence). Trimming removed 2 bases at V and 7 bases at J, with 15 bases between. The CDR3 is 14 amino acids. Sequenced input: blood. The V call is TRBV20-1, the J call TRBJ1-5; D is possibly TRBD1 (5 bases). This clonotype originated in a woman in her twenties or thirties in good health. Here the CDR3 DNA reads TGCAGTGCTAGATACCCAGGGCTAGGGCAGCCCCAGCATTTT. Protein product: CSARYPGLGQPQHF.